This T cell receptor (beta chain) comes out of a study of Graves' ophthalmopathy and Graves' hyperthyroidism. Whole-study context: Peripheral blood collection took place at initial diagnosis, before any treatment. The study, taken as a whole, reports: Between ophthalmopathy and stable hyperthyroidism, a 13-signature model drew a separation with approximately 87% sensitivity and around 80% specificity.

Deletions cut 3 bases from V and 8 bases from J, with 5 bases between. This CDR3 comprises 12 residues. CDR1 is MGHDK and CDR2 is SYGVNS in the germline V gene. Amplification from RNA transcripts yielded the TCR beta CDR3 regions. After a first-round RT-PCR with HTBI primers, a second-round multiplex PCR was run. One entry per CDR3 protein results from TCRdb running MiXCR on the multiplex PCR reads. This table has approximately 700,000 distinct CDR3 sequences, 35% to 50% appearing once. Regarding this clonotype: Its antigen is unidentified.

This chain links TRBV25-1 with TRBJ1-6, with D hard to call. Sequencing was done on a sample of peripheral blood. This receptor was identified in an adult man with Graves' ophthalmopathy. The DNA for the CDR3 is TGTGCCAGCAGTGACAATTATTCACCCCTCCACTTT. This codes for CASSDNYSPLHF.